The clone carrying this T cell receptor beta chain was observed a handful of times. Per the original data handling: How many nucleated cells were present was estimated from reference gene primer amplification. The repertoire was sequenced with immunoSEQ multiplex PCR; TCRdb's copy has only in-frame clones and lacks some. D and trimming were read from the DNA, whereas the V and J calls and clone size are those reported in that table. The table records some 250,000 clones, roughly 93% of them present only once. The data originate from a study of blood T cell repertoires in COVID-19. For the study at large: COVID-19 samples collected from the United States, Italy and Spain covered acute and convalescent phases.

Enrollees, roughly 18 to 95 years old, lived in 24 US areas. Trimming took 4 bases from V and 8 from J, leaving 18 bases between them. The CDR3 covers 16 residues. Looked up from germline, CDR1 is MGHRA and CDR2 is YSYEKL. The V gene is TRBV4-1, the J gene TRBJ1-6; D is possibly TRBD1 (6 bases). The sequenced sample consisted of PBMCs or T cells enriched from blood (not recorded which). The TCR comes from a middle-aged woman with acute COVID-19. The CDR3 spells CASSLSGTPRDSPLHF. For the CDR3, the DNA is TGCGCCAGCAGCCTCTCCGGGACACCGAGAGATTCACCCCTCCACTTT.